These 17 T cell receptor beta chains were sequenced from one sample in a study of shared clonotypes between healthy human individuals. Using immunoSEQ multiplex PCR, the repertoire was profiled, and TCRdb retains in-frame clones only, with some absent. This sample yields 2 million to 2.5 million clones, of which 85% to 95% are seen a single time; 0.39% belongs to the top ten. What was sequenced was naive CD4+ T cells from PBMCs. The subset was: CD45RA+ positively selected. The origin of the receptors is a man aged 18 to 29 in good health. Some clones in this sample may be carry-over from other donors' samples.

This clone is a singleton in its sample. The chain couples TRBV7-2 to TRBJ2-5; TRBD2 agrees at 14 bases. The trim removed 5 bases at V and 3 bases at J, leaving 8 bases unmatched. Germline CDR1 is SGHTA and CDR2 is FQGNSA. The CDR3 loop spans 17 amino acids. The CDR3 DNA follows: TGTGCCAGCAGCCCGGGGAGGGGACTAGCGGGAGAAGAGACCCAGTACTTC. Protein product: CASSPGRGLAGEETQYF. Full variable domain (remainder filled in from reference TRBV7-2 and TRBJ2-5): GAGVSQSPSNKVTEKGKDVELRCDPISGHTALYWYRQSLGQGLEFLIYFQGNSAPDKSGLPSDRFSAERTGGSVSTLTIQRTQQEDSAVYLCASSPGRGLAGEETQYFGPGTRLLVL.

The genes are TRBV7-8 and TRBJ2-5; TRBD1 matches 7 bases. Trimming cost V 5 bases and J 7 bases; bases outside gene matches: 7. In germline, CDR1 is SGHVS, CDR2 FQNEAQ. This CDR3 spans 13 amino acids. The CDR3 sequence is CASSRDSLSTQYF. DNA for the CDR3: TGTGCCAGCAGCCGGGACAGCCTCTCGACCCAGTACTTC.

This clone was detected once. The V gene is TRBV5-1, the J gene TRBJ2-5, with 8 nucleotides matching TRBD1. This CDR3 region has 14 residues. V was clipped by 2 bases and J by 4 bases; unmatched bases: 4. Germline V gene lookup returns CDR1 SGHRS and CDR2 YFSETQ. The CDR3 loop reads CASSFPDRVETQYF. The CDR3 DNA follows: TGCGCCAGCAGCTTCCCGGACAGGGTAGAGACCCAGTACTTC.

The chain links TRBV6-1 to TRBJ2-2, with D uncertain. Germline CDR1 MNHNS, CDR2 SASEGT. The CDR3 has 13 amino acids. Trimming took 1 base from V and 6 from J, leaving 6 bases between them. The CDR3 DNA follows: TGTGCCAGCAGTGAAGGGATCTCCGGGGAGCTGTTTTTT. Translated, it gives CASSEGISGELFF.

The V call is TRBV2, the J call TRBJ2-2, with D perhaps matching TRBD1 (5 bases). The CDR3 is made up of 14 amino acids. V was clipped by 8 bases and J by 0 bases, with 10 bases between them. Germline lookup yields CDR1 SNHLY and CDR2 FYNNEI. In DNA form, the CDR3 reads TGTGCCAGCCGGACAAGCCCGAACACCGGGGAGCTGTTTTTT. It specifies CASRTSPNTGELFF.

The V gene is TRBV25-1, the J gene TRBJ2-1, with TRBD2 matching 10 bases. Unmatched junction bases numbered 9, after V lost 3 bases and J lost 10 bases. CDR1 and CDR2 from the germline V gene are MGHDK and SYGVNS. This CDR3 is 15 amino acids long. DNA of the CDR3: TGTGCCAGCAGTGACCCCGCCAGCGGGAGGGCCGAGCAGTTCTTC. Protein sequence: CASSDPASGRAEQFF.

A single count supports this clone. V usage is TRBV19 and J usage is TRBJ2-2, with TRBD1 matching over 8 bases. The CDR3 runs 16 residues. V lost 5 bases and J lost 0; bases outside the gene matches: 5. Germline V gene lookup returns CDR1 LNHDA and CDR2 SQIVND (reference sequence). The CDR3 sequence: CASSLRTGSNTGELFF. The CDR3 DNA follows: TGTGCCAGTAGTCTTCGGACAGGGTCGAACACCGGGGAGCTGTTTTTT.

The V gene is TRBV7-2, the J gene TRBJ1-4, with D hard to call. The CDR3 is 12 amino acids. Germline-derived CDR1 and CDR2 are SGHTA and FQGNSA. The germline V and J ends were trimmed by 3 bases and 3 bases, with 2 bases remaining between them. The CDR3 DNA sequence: TGTGCCAGCAGCTTCTCTAATGAAAAACTGTTTTTT. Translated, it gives CASSFSNEKLFF.

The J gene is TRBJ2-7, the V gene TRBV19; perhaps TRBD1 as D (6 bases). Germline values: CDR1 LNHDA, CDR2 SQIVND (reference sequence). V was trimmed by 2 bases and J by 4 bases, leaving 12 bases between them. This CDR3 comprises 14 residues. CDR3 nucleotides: TGTGCCAGTAGTATAAGATACAGGGATTACGAGCAGTACTTC. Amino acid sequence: CASSIRYRDYEQYF.

The DNA for the CDR3 is TGTGCCAGCAGCTTTTGGCGGACAGGGAAGAGAAAACTGTTTTTT. Protein: CASSFWRTGKRKLFF. The rearrangement links TRBV5-6 to TRBJ1-4; the match to TRBD1 covers 8 bases. The ends lost 2 bases at V and 10 bases at J; junction bases unmatched: 10. Germline lookup yields CDR1 SGHDT and CDR2 YYEEEE. The CDR3 consists of 15 residues. Together with reference TRBV5-6 and TRBJ1-4, the CDR3 gives the full variable domain: DAGVTQSPTHLIKTRGQQVTLRCSPKSGHDTVSWYQQALGQGPQFIFQYYEEEERQRGNFPDRFSGHQFPNYSSELNVNALLLGDSALYLCASSFWRTGKRKLFFGSGTQLSVL.

The CDR3 loop reads CASSLHTGGGYYGYTF. The CDR3 nucleotides read TGTGCCAGCAGCCTCCACACAGGGGGCGGGTACTATGGCTACACCTTC. This chain connects TRBV5-4 to TRBJ1-2, with TRBD1 matching 9 bases. This CDR3 is built from 16 residues. The germline gives CDR1 SGHNT, CDR2 YYREEE (reference sequence). The J segment lost 3 bases and the V segment lost 4 bases, leaving 10 bases of the junction unmatched. The complete variable domain, with remaining parts taken from reference TRBV5-4 and TRBJ1-2, reads ETGVTQSPTHLIKTRGQQVTLRCSSQSGHNTVSWYQQALGQGPQFIFQYYREEENGRGNFPPRFSGLQFPNYSSELNVNALELDDSALYLCASSLHTGGGYYGYTFGSGTRLTVV.

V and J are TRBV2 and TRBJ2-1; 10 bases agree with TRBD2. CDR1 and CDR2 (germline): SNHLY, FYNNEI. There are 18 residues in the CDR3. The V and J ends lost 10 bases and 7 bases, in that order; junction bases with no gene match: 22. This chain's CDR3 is CATARELAGPGVGNEQFF. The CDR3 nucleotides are TGTGCCACAGCACGGGAACTAGCGGGACCGGGAGTCGGTAATGAGCAGTTCTTC.

CDR3 sequence reads: CASLSGTGVYNEQFF. DNA of the CDR3: TGTGCCAGCTTGAGCGGGACAGGGGTTTACAATGAGCAGTTCTTC. V is TRBV28 and J is TRBJ2-1, with TRBD1 matching 10 bases. V was pared by 8 bases and J by 4 bases, with 8 bases of the junction left unmatched. Germline CDR1 reads MDHEN; CDR2 reads SYDVKM. CDR3 length: 15 residues. Full variable domain (rest looked up from reference TRBV28 and TRBJ2-1): DVKVTQSSRYLVKRTGEKVFLECVQDMDHENMFWYRQDPGLGLRLIYFSYDVKMKEKGDIPEGYSVSREKKERFSLILESASTNQTSMYLCASLSGTGVYNEQFFGPGTRLTVL.

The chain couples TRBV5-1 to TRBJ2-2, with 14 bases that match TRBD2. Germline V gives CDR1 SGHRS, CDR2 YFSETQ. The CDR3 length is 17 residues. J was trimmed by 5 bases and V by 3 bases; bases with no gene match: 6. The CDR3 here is CASSSGLAGVLTGELFF. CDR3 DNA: TGCGCCAGCAGCTCGGGACTAGCGGGAGTGTTGACCGGGGAGCTGTTTTTT.

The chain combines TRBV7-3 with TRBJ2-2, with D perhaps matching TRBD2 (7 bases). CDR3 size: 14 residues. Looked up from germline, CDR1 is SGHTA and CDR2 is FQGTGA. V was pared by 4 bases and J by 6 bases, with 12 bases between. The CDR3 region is CASSSYGGPGELFF. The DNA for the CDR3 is TGTGCCAGCAGCTCGTACGGGGGGCCCGGGGAGCTGTTTTTT.

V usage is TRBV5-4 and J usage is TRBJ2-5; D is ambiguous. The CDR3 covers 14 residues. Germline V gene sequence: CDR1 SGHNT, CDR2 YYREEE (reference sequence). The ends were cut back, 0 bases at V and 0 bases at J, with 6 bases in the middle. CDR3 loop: CASSLGLNQETQYF. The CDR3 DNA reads TGTGCCAGCAGCTTGGGGCTAAACCAAGAGACCCAGTACTTC.

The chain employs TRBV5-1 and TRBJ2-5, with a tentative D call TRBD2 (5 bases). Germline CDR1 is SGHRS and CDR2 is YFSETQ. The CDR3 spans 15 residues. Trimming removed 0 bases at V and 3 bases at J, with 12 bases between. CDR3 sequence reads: CASSLVPAVKETQYF. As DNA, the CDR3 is TGCGCCAGCAGCTTGGTTCCAGCGGTCAAAGAGACCCAGTACTTC.